This is a list of T cell receptor beta chains from one sample in a study of shared clonotypes between healthy human individuals. TCRdb keeps only in-frame clones here, not all; method: immunoSEQ multiplex PCR. Of about 690,000 clones listed, about 90% were seen once; the top ten hold approximately 35%. Material for sequencing was memory CD8+ T cells from PBMCs. The receptors shown here come from a young man in good health. Some clones in this sample may be carry-over from other donors' samples. Each CDR3 is given with its conserved first and last residue. The D gene is left open where the match is weak. Clone sizes are given selectively: once, few, many, or a class where the clone is expanded.

clone_size	j_call	d_call	v_call	cdr3_aa	cdr3_nt
many	TRBJ2-5	TRBD2	TRBV7-7	CASSMGLAKETQYF	TGTGCCAGCAGCATGGGACTAGCTAAAGAGACCCAGTACTTC
-	TRBJ2-3	TRBD2	TRBV11-2	CASSLRSGPSTDTQYF	TGTGCCAGCAGCTTACGTAGCGGGCCCAGCACAGATACGCAGTATTTT
-	TRBJ2-1	-	TRBV5-4	CASSLESMATYNEQFF	TGTGCCAGCAGCTTGGAGTCAATGGCTACCTACAATGAGCAGTTCTTC
-	TRBJ1-1	-	TRBV9	CASSLLGGEGTEAFF	TGTGCCAGCAGCCTTCTAGGGGGGGAGGGCACTGAAGCTTTCTTT
-	TRBJ1-5	-	TRBV19	CATKARRIPSFQPQHF	TGTGCCACTAAGGCCCGGAGGATCCCTTCCTTTCAGCCCCAGCATTTT
-	TRBJ2-1	TRBD2	TRBV29-1	CSARSREVSYNEQFF	TGCAGCGCCCGGTCGCGGGAGGTCTCCTACAATGAGCAGTTCTTC
-	TRBJ1-1	-	TRBV6-1	CASMGEGNTEAFF	TGTGCCAGCATGGGGGAAGGGAACACTGAAGCTTTCTTT
-	TRBJ1-1	-	TRBV7-8	CASSPTGDGTEAFF	TGTGCCAGCAGCCCGACCGGGGATGGAACTGAAGCTTTCTTT
-	TRBJ2-7	-	TRBV5-6	CASSFGTETYEQYF	TGTGCCAGCAGCTTCGGGACGGAGACCTACGAGCAGTACTTC
-	TRBJ2-2	-	TRBV30	CAWAEGLGGELFF	TGTGCCTGGGCTGAGGGGTTGGGCGGGGAGCTGTTTTTT
-	TRBJ2-1	TRBD1	TRBV10-3	CAISDSWGRGQNNEQFF	TGTGCCATCAGTGACTCGTGGGGCAGGGGGCAAAACAATGAGCAGTTCTTC
-	TRBJ2-1	-	TRBV19	CASTARGLGSYNEQFF	TGTGCCAGTACCGCCCGGGGGCTAGGCTCCTACAATGAGCAGTTCTTC
-	TRBJ1-1	-	TRBV30	CAYGGGVGTEAFF	TGTGCTTACGGCGGCGGGGTTGGGACTGAAGCTTTCTTT
-	TRBJ2-3	-	TRBV5-1	CASSLAGTDTQYF	TGCGCCAGCAGCTTGGCAGGCACAGATACGCAGTATTTT
-	TRBJ2-7	TRBD2	TRBV27	CASSLIGTSAPQEQYF	TGTGCCAGCAGTCTAATCGGGACTAGCGCACCGCAAGAGCAGTACTTC
-	TRBJ2-7	-	TRBV27	CASSLLGLSGRVGEQYF	TGTGCCAGCAGTTTACTTGGGTTGTCCGGTAGGGTGGGCGAGCAGTACTTC
once	TRBJ2-1	-	TRBV6-5	CASSSTGSNEQFF	TGTGCCAGCAGTTCCACGGGGTCCAATGAGCAGTTCTTC
-	TRBJ2-7	TRBD2	TRBV4-1	CASSLQAGAYEQYF	TGCGCCAGCAGCCTACAAGCGGGAGCCTACGAGCAGTACTTC
-	TRBJ2-3	TRBD2	TRBV11-2	CASSLDSGRSTQYF	TGTGCCAGCAGCTTAGATAGCGGGAGGAGTACGCAGTATTTT
-	TRBJ2-2	-	TRBV9	CASSVGGRLAGELFF	TGTGCCAGCAGCGTAGGAGGTCGTTTGGCCGGGGAGCTGTTTTTT
-	TRBJ1-1	-	TRBV13	CASSLTVRRAGNTEAFF	TGTGCCAGCAGCTTAACAGTCCGCAGGGCTGGGAACACTGAAGCTTTCTTT
-	TRBJ2-1	TRBD2	TRBV7-9	CASSPIPPLAGGYNEQFF	TGTGCCAGCAGCCCGATCCCCCCTCTAGCGGGAGGCTACAATGAGCAGTTCTTC
-	TRBJ2-5	-	TRBV7-2	CASSLVSVNQGELETQYF	TGTGCCAGCAGCTTAGTTTCCGTCAACCAGGGAGAACTTGAGACCCAGTACTTC
-	TRBJ2-7	-	TRBV7-8	CASSSGAGMNYEQYF	TGTGCCAGCAGTTCTGGGGCAGGGATGAACTACGAGCAGTACTTC
-	TRBJ1-5	-	TRBV27	CASSLSPRGNQPQHF	TGTGCCAGCAGTCTCTCCCCCAGGGGCAATCAGCCCCAGCATTTT
-	TRBJ2-7	TRBD2	TRBV7-9	CASSLNTGRLYEQYF	TGTGCCAGCAGCTTAAATACCGGGAGGCTCTACGAGCAGTACTTC
-	TRBJ2-7	-	TRBV5-6	CASSSNRREQYF	TGTGCCAGCAGTTCGAATAGACGGGAGCAGTACTTC
-	TRBJ2-5	-	TRBV28	CASSFLSPTREETQYF	TGTGCCAGCAGTTTTTTGAGCCCGACGAGGGAAGAGACCCAGTACTTC
-	TRBJ1-2	-	TRBV9	CASSGPPSSYGYTF	TGTGCCAGCAGCGGACCGCCCAGCTCCTATGGCTACACCTTC
-	TRBJ1-3	TRBD1	TRBV11-2	CASSSGGPASF	TGTGCCAGCAGCTCAGGGGGCCCCGCTTCTTTT
once	TRBJ2-2	-	TRBV2	CAKRRADTGELFF	TGTGCCAAAAGGAGGGCCGACACCGGGGAGCTGTTTTTT
-	TRBJ2-3	TRBD2	TRBV14	CASSRGYKGTSGRAVYVDTQYF	TGTGCCAGCAGCCGGGGCTACAAAGGGACTAGCGGGAGGGCCGTTTATGTAGATACGCAGTATTTT
-	TRBJ2-7	-	TRBV7-9	CASSLVAEAYEQYF	TGTGCCAGCAGCTTAGTCGCGGAGGCCTACGAGCAGTACTTC
-	TRBJ1-1	-	TRBV2	CASTWGRMNTEAFF	TGTGCCAGCACTTGGGGTAGGATGAACACTGAAGCTTTCTTT
-	TRBJ2-3	-	TRBV13	CASSASHVWATDTQYF	TGTGCCAGCAGCGCCTCACATGTGTGGGCCACAGATACGCAGTATTTT
-	TRBJ2-7	-	TRBV28	CASRWVQGSYEQYF	TGTGCCAGCAGGTGGGTACAGGGTTCCTACGAGCAGTACTTC
-	TRBJ2-1	-	TRBV12-5	CASASIPNEQFF	TGTGCTAGTGCCTCCATCCCCAATGAGCAGTTCTTC
-	TRBJ2-7	-	TRBV6-1	CASSDDYEQYF	TGTGCCAGCAGTGATGACTACGAGCAGTACTTC
few	TRBJ1-5	-	TRBV5-6	CASSEGGNQPQHF	TGTGCCAGCAGCGAAGGGGGGAATCAGCCCCAGCATTTT
many	TRBJ1-5	TRBD1	TRBV19	CASSMLDRGQQPQHF	TGTGCCAGTAGTATGTTGGACAGGGGGCAACAGCCCCAGCATTTT
-	TRBJ2-2	TRBD2	TRBV10-3	CAISAPSAVIAGNTGELFF	TGTGCCATCAGTGCCCCGTCAGCGGTTATAGCGGGAAACACCGGGGAGCTGTTTTTT
-	TRBJ2-7	TRBD1	TRBV28	CASSSPGGGYEQYF	TGTGCCAGCAGTTCCCCAGGGGGCGGGTACGAGCAGTACTTC
-	TRBJ2-5	-	TRBV5-4	CASSLYRGETQYF	TGTGCCAGCAGCTTGTATCGTGGGGAGACCCAGTACTTC
-	TRBJ2-1	-	TRBV28	CASSLGGNDEQFF	TGTGCCAGCAGTTTAGGGGGTAATGATGAGCAGTTCTTC
once	TRBJ2-7	TRBD2	TRBV27	CASSLLSGRPYEQYF	TGTGCCAGCAGTTTACTTAGCGGGAGGCCCTACGAGCAGTACTTC